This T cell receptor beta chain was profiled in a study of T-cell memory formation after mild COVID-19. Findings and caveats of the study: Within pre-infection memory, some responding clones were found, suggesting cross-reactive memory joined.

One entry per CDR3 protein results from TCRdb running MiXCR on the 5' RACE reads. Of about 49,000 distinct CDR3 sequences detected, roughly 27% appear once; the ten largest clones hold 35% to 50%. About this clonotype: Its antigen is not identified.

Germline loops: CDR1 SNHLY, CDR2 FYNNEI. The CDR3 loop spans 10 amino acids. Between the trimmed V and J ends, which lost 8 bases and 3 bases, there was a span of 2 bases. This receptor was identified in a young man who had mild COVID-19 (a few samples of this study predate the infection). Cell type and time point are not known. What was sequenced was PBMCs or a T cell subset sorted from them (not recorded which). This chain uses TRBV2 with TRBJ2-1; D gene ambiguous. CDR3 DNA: TGTGCCAGCGTCTACAATGAGCAGTTCTTC. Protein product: CASVYNEQFF. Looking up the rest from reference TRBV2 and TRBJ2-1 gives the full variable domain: EPEVTQTPSHQVTQMGQEVILRCVPISNHLYFYWYRQILGQKVEFLVSFYNNEISEKSEIFDDQFSVERPDGSNFTLKIRSTKLEDSAMYFCASVYNEQFFGPGTRLTVL.